This T cell receptor beta chain was found in a study of vaccination and CD4 T cells after COVID-19 (dated by TCRdb to the early 2020s). For the study in its entirety: Every convalescent patient had a positive nasal swab PCR test for SARS-CoV-2, with mild disease in 8 to 10 patients and severe disease in one. Control cultures received a CEFX viral epitope pool as the positive control, an HIV-1 Nef peptide pool as the negative control, or no peptide. Overlapping spike peptide pools from SARS-CoV-2 and from the common cold coronaviruses HCoV-NL63, HCoV-OC43 and HCoV-229E were used as culture stimuli. In 10 COVID-19 convalescent patients and 4 infection-naive healthy vaccine recipients, researchers compared the spike-specific CD4+ TCR repertoire from before mRNA vaccination with the repertoire from after. Post-COVID blood samples were collected from convalescent patients a median of approximately 93 days after diagnosis, with a range of roughly 35 to 161 days. Each participant got two doses of either the Pfizer-BioNTech BNT162b2 vaccine (n=8) or the Moderna mRNA-1273 vaccine (n=2). The convalescent cohort comprised six males and four females, including two Hispanic individuals, seven Caucasians, two Asians and one multiracial person. Post-vaccine blood samples were obtained a median of around 74 days after the second vaccine dose, with a range of roughly 14 to 241 days. On the study overall, not on this receptor specifically: An increase in the median number of SARS-CoV-2-reactive clonotypes from approximately 21 after infection to 35 to 40 after vaccination was observed, but the change was not found to be significant. The study included relatively few convalescent patients and did not analyze early timepoints after natural infection. In convalescent patients, nearly all vaccine-specific clones (304 of 307) were found to be mono-reactive for SARS-CoV-2 spike rather than cross-reactive with common cold coronaviruses. In convalescent patients, a median approximately 90% of post-vaccine SARS-CoV-2-reactive clones were detected only after vaccination, suggesting vaccine-specific priming.

The junction shows trimming of 5 bases on V and 0 bases on J, plus 11 bases between the germline ends. Taken from cysteine to phenylalanine, the CDR3 has 15 residues. Only the CDR3 DNA stays, 45 bases, in frame from base 1. As for this clonotype: No antigen is known for it. No base-level quality is on record; no much larger clone is a single base apart.

In the paper's terms, the treatment or condition label means: approximately nine-day PBMC culture with coronavirus spike peptide pools or control peptides (ViraFEST assay). The study used the ViraFEST assay, which expanded antigen-specific T cells with peptide pools and then identified expanded clonotypes by TCR sequencing. The convalescent patients' positive SARS-CoV-2 PCR tests were from March to December 2020, which was before the Alpha, Beta and Delta variants emerged in the United States. Two million PBMCs per well were cultured in IMDM with approximately 5.2% human AB serum and approximately 10 IU/ml IL-2, plus 10 ug/ml peptide pools. Half of the culture medium was replaced with fresh IL-2-containing medium on days 3 and 7. CD4+ T cells were isolated after approximately ten days of culture through negative selection using the EasySep CD4+ T cell isolation kit. Ficoll-Paque Plus gradient centrifugation was used to isolate PBMCs from whole blood, and the isolated PBMCs were then either used fresh or cryopreserved at -140C. In general, triplicate wells were set up for every culture condition.

The method behind the library was PCR. At the Johns Hopkins FTIC core, DNA from the cultured CD4+ T cells underwent TCR sequencing with the Oncomine TCR Beta short-read assay. Genomic DNA was extracted from the cultured CD4+ T cells with the QIAamp micro DNA kit. Oncomine TCR Beta libraries from cultured CD4+ T cells were pooled using unique dual indexes and sequenced on an Illumina iSeq 100. In the paper's pipeline: Non-productive sequences were removed, and CDR3s not starting with C, not ending with F or W, or shorter than 7 amino acids were discarded. The MANAFEST web application identified antigen-specific clonotypes by comparing peptide-stimulated wells against reference wells and other culture wells. An FDR below 0.05, an odds ratio above 5, and a productive frequency above 0.1% in at least two of three replicate wells were required for clones to be considered positive. A clonotype was classed as cross-reactive if the clonotype showed significant expansion both in SARS-CoV-2 spike wells and in at least one common cold coronavirus spike condition. CDR3 homology was assessed with Levenshtein distances (stringdist) and unrooted phylogenetic trees (ape) in R version 3.6.1. TCRdb reanalyzed the raw reads on its own, using fastp at Q25 for trimming and MiXCR for clone calling, and kept in-frame beta chains. Entries that share a CDR3 protein sequence are merged under the most common genes and DNA. These V and J calls are TCRdb output, not the study's own analysis. For this sample the table gives around 16,000 distinct CDR3 sequences, of which 56% were detected only once. Of the sample, nearly 7.5% falls within the top ten clones.

The chain joins TRBV12-3 or TRBV12-4 to TRBJ1-5, with a weak D call of TRBD1 (6 bases match). The sequence derives from a human donor who had recovered from COVID-19. Sequencing was performed on CD4+ T cells from blood, cultured in vitro. The CDR3 reads CASSPGQHSNQPQHF. The nucleotides are TGTGCCAGCAGTCCCGGACAGCATAGCAATCAGCCCCAGCATTTT.